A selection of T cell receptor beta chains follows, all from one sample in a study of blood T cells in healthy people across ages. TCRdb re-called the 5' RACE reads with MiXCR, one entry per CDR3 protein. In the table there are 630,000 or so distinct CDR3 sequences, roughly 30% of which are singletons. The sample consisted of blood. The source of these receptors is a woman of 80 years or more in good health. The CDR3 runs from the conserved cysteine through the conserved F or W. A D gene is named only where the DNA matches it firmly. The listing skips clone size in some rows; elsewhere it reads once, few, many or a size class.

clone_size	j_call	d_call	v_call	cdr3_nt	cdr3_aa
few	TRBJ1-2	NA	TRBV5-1	TGCGCCAGCAGCTTGGGAGGGCACTATGGCTACACCTTC	CASSLGGHYGYTF
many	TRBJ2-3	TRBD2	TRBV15	TGTGCCACCAGCCCGGGGGGTAGCACAGATACGCAGTATTTT	CATSPGGSTDTQYF
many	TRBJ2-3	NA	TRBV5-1	TGCGCCAGCAGCTACCTACAGGTCTTTAGCACAGATACGCAGTATTTT	CASSYLQVFSTDTQYF
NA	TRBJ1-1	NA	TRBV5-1	TGCGCCAGCAGGACAAGACTGAACACTGAAGCTTTCTTT	CASRTRLNTEAFF
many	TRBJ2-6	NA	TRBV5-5	TGTGCCAGCAGCTCCGAGGGCTACGGGGCCAACGTCCTGACTTTC	CASSSEGYGANVLTF
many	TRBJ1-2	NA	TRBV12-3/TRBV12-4	TGTGCCAGCAGTTTAATGACAGGCAGCGGCTACACCTTC	CASSLMTGSGYTF
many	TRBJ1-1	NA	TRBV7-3	TGTGCCAGCAGCTTAACGGCACAGGGAGGCACTGAAGCTTTCTTT	CASSLTAQGGTEAFF
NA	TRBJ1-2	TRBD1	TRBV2	TGTGCCAGCAGATCCCCGGGACAGGGGGACTATGGCTACACCTTC	CASRSPGQGDYGYTF
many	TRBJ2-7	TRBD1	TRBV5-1	TGCGCCAGTTTCCCAGGGGGCTCTCTCTCCTACGAGCAGTACTTC	CASFPGGSLSYEQYF
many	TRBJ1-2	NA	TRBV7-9	TGTGCCAGCAGCTTGACCGGGATCGAGGGCTACACCTTC	CASSLTGIEGYTF
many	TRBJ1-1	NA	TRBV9	TGTGCCAGCAGCGTAGGACTAAGGACTGAAGCTTTCTTT	CASSVGLRTEAFF
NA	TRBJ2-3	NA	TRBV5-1	TGCGCCAGCAGCGCACTAGTCACAGATACGCAGTATTTT	CASSALVTDTQYF
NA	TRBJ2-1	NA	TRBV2	TGTGCCAGCAGTGACAGGCTACTATACAATGAGCAGTTCTTC	CASSDRLLYNEQFF
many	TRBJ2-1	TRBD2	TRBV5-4	TGTGCCAGCAGCCCTTCTAGCGGTAGCTCCTACAATGAGCAGTTCTTC	CASSPSSGSSYNEQFF
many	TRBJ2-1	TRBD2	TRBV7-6	TGTGCCAGCAGGGCTAGCGGGGGCTCCTACAATGAGCAGTTCTTC	CASRASGGSYNEQFF
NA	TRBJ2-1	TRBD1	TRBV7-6	TGTGCCAGCAGCTTGTCCCGGGACAGGATTCAGGGGCACAATGAGCAGTTCTTC	CASSLSRDRIQGHNEQFF
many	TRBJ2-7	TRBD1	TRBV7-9	TGTGCCAGCAGCTTACCCGGACAGGGGTCCTACGAGCAGTACTTC	CASSLPGQGSYEQYF
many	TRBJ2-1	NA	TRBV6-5	TGTGCCAGCAGCGCCCCCTCCCTGGGCTACAATGAGCAGTTCTTC	CASSAPSLGYNEQFF
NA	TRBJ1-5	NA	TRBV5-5	TGTGCCAGCAGCTTGGGGCCGACCAGGGATCAGCCCCAGCATTTT	CASSLGPTRDQPQHF
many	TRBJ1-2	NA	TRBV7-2	TGTGCCAGCAGCTTAGCGGTTGGAGGCTACACCTTC	CASSLAVGGYTF
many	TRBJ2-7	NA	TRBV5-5	TGTGCCAGCAGCTTGGAGGACGAGCAGTACTTC	CASSLEDEQYF
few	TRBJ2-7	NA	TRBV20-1	TGCAGTGCCCGGGGGGCCCGTGAGAGGGAGCAGTACTTC	CSARGAREREQYF
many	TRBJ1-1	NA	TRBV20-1	TGCAGTGCTAGAGAGAGGGAGGGTCTGAACACTGAAGCTTTCTTT	CSAREREGLNTEAFF
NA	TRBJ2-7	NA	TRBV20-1	TGCAGTGCCTTGGATATCTACGAGCAGTACTTC	CSALDIYEQYF
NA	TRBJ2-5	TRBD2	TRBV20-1	TGCAGTGCTAGCGGGGGGGGACTCGAAGAGACCCAGTACTTC	CSASGGGLEETQYF
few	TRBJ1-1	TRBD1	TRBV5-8	TGTGCCAGCAGCATTCACAGGGGGACTGAAGCTTTCTTT	CASSIHRGTEAFF
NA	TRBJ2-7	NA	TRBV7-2	TGTGCCAGCAGCTTCCCGGCTCGAGGAGAGCAGTACTTC	CASSFPARGEQYF
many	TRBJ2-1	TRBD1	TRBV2	TGTGCCAGCAGCAGCATTGCAGGGGGAAGGGGGAATGAGCAGTTCTTC	CASSSIAGGRGNEQFF
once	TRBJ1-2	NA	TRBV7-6	TGTGCCAGCAGCCCGTCGGGGGGGGACTATGGCTACACCTTC	CASSPSGGDYGYTF
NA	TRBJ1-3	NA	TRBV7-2	TGTGCCAGCAGCTTAGGTGTGACGCACGGAAACACCATATATTTT	CASSLGVTHGNTIYF
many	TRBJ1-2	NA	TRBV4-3	TGCGCCAGCAGCCAAGAAGTCGGGTCGAGGGGCTATGGCTACACCTTC	CASSQEVGSRGYGYTF
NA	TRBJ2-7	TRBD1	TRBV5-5	TGTGCCAGCAGCTCAATTTCCGGGACAGGAACCTACGAGCAGTACTTC	CASSSISGTGTYEQYF
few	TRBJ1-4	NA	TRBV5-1	TGCGCCAGCAGCTTGGAACAGGGAAAGAATGAAAAACTGTTTTTT	CASSLEQGKNEKLFF
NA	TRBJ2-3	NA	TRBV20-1	TGCAGTGCGACAGGGAGGGATACGCAGTATTTT	CSATGRDTQYF
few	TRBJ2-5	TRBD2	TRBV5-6	TGTGCCAGCAGCTTGGGTCTAGCGGAACGAGAGACCCAGTACTTC	CASSLGLAERETQYF
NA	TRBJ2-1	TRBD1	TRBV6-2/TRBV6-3	TGTGCCAGCAGAACGGTGAGGACAGGGGGCTCCTACAATGAGCAGTTCTTC	CASRTVRTGGSYNEQFF
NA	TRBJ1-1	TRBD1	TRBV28	TGTGCCAGCAGCCCCGGACAGGGATGGTCAGCTGAAGCTTTCTTT	CASSPGQGWSAEAFF
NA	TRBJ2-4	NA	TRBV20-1	TGCAGTGCTAAGAACTTCCGAACGGGGGACATTCAGTACTTC	CSAKNFRTGDIQYF
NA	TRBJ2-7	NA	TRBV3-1	TGTGCCAGCAGCCAAGGGCTAGTTGACGCCTACAATGAGCAGTACTTC	CASSQGLVDAYNEQYF
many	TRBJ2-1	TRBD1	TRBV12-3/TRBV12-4	TGTGCCAGCAGCTTCGGACAGGGGTCGAATGAGCAGTTCTTC	CASSFGQGSNEQFF
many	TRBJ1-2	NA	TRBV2	TGTGCCAGCAGTGAATCCCGGCAGGCATCTAACTATGGCTACACCTTC	CASSESRQASNYGYTF
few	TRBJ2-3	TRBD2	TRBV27	TGTGCCAGCAACTACTGGCGGGGGGGCAACACAGATACGCAGTATTTT	CASNYWRGGNTDTQYF